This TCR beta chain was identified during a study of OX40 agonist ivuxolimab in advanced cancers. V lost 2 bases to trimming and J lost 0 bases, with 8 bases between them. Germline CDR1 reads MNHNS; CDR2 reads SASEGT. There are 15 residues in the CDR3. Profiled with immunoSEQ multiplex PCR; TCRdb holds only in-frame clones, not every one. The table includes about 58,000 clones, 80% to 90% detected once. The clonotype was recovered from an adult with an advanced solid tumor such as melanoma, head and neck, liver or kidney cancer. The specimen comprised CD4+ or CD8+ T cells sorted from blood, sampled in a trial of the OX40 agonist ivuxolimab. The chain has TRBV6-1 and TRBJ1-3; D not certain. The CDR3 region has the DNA TGTGCCAGCAGTGAAATTGGGGTCTCTGGAAACACCATATATTTT. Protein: CASSEIGVSGNTIYF.